The sequence of this T cell receptor beta chain was determined in a study of control samples from healthy donors and cancer patients (TCRdb year 2020). Note on this clone: It has no known antigen specificity. Base-call qualities are not available, and no considerably larger clone is one nucleotide away.

The library was made by the immunoSEQ multiplex PCR assay. This is the immuneACCESS table as TCRdb keeps it, with only in-frame sequences that have V and J called. A part of the clones is gone; compared with another copy, unresolved V genes explain less than half, and the rest is unexplained. The sample profile shows 100,000 to 150,000 clones; approximately 90% of them were found once. Roughly 7.8% of the sample rests with the top ten. CDR1 is given as GTSNPN and CDR2 as SVGIG, both from the germline V gene (reference sequence). V and J lose 2 bases and 3 bases, and a span of 8 bases separates them. The CDR3, from cysteine to phenylalanine, totals 12 residues. Here the CDR3 DNA is all that survives: 36 bases in frame from base 1.

The receptor chain draws on TRBV30 and TRBJ2-7; there is no confident call for the D gene. The sequence derives from a man aged 18 to 29 in good health. Sequenced material: blood. The DNA sequence reads TGTGCCTGGAGTCTAACGTTCTACGAGCAGTACTTC. Its amino acids are CAWSLTFYEQYF.